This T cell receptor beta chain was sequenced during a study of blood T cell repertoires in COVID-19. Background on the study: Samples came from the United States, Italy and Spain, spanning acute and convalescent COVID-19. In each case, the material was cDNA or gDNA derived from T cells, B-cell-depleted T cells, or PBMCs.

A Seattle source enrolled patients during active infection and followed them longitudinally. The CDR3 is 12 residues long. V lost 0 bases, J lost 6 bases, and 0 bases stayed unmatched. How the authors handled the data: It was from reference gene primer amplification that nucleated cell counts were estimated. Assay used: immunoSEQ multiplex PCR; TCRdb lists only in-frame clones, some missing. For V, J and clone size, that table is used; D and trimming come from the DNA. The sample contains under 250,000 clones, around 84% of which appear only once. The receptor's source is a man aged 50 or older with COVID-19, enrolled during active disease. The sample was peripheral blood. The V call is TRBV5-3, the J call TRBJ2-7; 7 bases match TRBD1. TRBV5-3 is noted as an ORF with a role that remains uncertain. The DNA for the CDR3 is TGTGCCAGAAGCTTGGGACAGGGCGAGCAGTACTTC. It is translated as CARSLGQGEQYF.